These T cell receptor beta chains were read from a single sample in a study of T cells in localized non-small cell lung cancer. Some clones are missing from TCRdb's copy, which holds only in-frame ones; the method was immunoSEQ multiplex PCR. The table shows roughly 19,000 clones, with around 83% occurring only once. Sequencing was performed on peripheral blood, taken before any cancer treatment. All receptors derive from a man between 40 and 75 years old with stage I lung adenocarcinoma. CDR3s include the opening cysteine and the closing phenylalanine or tryptophan.

v_call	j_call	cdr3_aa
TRBV14	TRBJ2-2	CASSQDFLSGELFF
TRBV28	TRBJ1-5	CASSFRQPQHF
TRBV18	TRBJ2-7	CASSPADVYEQYF
TRBV27	TRBJ1-4	CASTSFQQGANINEKLFF
TRBV28	TRBJ2-7	CASSFSGSYEQYF
TRBV5-6	TRBJ2-5	CASSLVPGAQETQYF
TRBV7-2	TRBJ2-3	CASSRSQLAGGTDTQYF
TRBV5-1	TRBJ2-5	CASSFGNRASGETQYF
TRBV30	TRBJ1-6	CAWSVPGRANSPLHF
TRBV7-9	TRBJ1-3	CASSSYRSNTIYF
TRBV6-4	TRBJ1-5	CATPKVDLGGGNQPQHF
TRBV4-3	TRBJ1-1	CASSQEKRTEAFF
TRBV11-2	TRBJ1-1	CASSSLIGNTEAFF
TRBV5-1	TRBJ2-1	CASSRPGQGSYNEQFF
TRBV6-5	TRBJ2-2	CASSYLSDGELFF
TRBV5-1	TRBJ1-2	CASSPGGEAGYTF
TRBV5-1	TRBJ2-7	CASSLAASGTYEQYF
TRBV15	TRBJ2-4	CATSREAAGGRKNIQYF
TRBV7-3	TRBJ2-2	CASSGGYTGELFF
TRBV4-1	TRBJ2-3	CASSSGQSTDTQYF
TRBV18	TRBJ2-3	CASSPVRTGPSTDTQYF
TRBV7-6	TRBJ2-3	CASSLGQGQDTQYF
TRBV5-6	TRBJ2-5	CASSFLAGREETQYF
TRBV6-6	TRBJ1-1	CASSYLGLNTEAFF
TRBV11-2	TRBJ2-6	CASSSLKGANVLTF
TRBV23-1	TRBJ1-5	CASSQSGRVWLGNQPQHF
TRBV28	TRBJ2-7	CASSLAVGEQYF
TRBV7-6	TRBJ2-7	CASSPYRGGSHEQYF
TRBV19	TRBJ2-7	CASSIMADPGYEQYF
TRBV18	TRBJ2-7	CASSPPGVNYEQYF